This entry features one TCR beta chain sequence. What it binds is not known. The sample originates from a study of cytotoxic CD8 clonotypes in ibrutinib-treated CLL. Findings and limits, study-wide: Clonality rose at ibrutinib response and fell back toward baseline at progression.

Sequenced by immunoSEQ multiplex PCR; TCRdb stores in-frame clones only, minus some. The sample lists around 70,000 clones, roughly nine tenths occurring once. Germline V gives CDR1 SGHTA, CDR2 FQGTGA. V shed 5 bases and J 2 bases; nucleotides not matched to a gene: 3. This CDR3 region has 13 residues. This sequence was found in a human donor with chronic lymphocytic leukemia. The sequencing here drew on PBMCs, taken after 12 months of ibrutinib treatment. The V call is TRBV7-3, the J call TRBJ2-7, with TRBD1 matching over 7 bases. Here the CDR3 reads CASSRGTAYEQYF. The CDR3 DNA reads TGTGCCAGCAGCCGAGGGACAGCCTACGAGCAGTACTTC.